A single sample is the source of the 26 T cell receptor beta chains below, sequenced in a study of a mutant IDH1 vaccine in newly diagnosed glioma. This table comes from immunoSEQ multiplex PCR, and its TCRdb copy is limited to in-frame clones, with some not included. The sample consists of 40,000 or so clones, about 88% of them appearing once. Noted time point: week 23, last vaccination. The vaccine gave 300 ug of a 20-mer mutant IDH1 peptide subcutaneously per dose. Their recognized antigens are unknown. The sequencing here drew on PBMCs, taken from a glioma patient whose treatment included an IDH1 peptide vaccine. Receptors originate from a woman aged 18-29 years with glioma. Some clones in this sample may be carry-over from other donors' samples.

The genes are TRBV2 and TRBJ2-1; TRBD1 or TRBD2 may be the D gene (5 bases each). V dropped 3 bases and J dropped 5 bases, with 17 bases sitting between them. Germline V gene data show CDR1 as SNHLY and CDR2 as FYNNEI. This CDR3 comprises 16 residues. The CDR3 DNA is TGTGCCAGCAGTGAGGGGACGGGACCCCCTAACAATGAGCAGTTCTTC. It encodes CASSEGTGPPNNEQFF.

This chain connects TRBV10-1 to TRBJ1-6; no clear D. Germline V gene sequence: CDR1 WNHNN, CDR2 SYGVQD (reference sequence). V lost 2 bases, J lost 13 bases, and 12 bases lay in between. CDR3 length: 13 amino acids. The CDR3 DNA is TGCGCCAGCAGTGAGGGAAGAGGAGCCCCCCTCCACTTT. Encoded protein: CASSEGRGAPLHF.

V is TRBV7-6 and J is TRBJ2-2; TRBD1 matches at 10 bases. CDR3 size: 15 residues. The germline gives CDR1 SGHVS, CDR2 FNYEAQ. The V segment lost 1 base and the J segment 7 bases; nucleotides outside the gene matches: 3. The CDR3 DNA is TGTGCCAGCAGCTTAGGGGGACAGGGGATCGGGGAGCTGTTTTTT. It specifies CASSLGGQGIGELFF.

The CDR3 DNA sequence: TGTGCCAGCAGCGTGTGGGACAGCTCCTACGAGCAGTACTTC. It codes for CASSVWDSSYEQYF. The chain recombines TRBV9 with TRBJ2-7; TRBD1 matches at 7 bases. V shed 2 bases, J shed 0 bases, and the junction held 2 bases outside the gene matches. Germline assignment: CDR1 SGDLS and CDR2 YYNGEE. The CDR3 runs to 14 residues.

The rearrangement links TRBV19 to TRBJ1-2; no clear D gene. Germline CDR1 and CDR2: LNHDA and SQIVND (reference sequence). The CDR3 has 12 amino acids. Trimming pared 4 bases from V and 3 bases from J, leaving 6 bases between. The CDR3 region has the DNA TGTGCCAGTAGTACGGATTACTATGGCTACACCTTC. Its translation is CASSTDYYGYTF.

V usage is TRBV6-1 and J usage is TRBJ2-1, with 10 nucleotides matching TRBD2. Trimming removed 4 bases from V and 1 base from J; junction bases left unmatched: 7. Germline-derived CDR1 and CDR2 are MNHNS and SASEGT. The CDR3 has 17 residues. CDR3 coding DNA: TGTGCCAGCAGTGCACAGCGGGGGGGCGGGTCCTACAATGAGCAGTTCTTC. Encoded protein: CASSAQRGGGSYNEQFF.

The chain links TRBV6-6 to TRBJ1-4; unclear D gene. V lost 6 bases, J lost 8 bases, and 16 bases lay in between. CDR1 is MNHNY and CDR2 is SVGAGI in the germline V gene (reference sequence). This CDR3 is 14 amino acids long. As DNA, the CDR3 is TGTGCCAGCAGCCCGGATGGAGGAGCCGAAAAACTGTTTTTT. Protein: CASSPDGGAEKLFF.

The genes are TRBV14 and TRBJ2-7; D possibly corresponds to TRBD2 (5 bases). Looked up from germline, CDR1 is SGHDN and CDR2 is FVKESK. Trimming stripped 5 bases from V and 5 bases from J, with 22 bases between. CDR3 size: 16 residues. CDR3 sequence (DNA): TGTGCCAGCAGCACCCGATCGGGTTCGGCGGGCCACGAGCAGTACTTC. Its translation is CASSTRSGSAGHEQYF.

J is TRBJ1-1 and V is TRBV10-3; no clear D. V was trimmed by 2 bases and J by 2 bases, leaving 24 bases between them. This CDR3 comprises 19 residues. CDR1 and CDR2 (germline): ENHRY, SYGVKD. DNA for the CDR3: TGTGCCATCAGTGAGACCATATTGAGGACGGTTGCGGGAAACACTGAAGCTTTCTTT. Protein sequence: CAISETILRTVAGNTEAFF.

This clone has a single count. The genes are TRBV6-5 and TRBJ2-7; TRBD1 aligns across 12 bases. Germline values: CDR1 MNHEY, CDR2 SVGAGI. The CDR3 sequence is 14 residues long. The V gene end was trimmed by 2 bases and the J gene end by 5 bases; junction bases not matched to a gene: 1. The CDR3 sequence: CASSYGTGGDEQYF. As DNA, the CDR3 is TGTGCCAGCAGTTACGGGACAGGGGGCGACGAGCAGTACTTC.

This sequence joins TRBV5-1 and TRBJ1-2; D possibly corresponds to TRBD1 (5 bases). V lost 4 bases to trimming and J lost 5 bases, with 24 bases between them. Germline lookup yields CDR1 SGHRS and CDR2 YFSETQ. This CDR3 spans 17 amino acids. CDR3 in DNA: TGCGCCAGCAGCACGACTTCCGGGACCGGGCCGGGGTATGGCTACACCTTC. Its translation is CASSTTSGTGPGYGYTF.

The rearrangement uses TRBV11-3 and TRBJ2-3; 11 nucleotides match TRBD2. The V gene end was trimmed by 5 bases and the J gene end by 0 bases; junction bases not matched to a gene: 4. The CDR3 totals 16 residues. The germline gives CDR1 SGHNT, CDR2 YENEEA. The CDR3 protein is CASSLRLAGSTDTQYF. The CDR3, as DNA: TGTGCCAGCAGCCTCCGACTAGCGGGAAGCACAGATACGCAGTATTTT.

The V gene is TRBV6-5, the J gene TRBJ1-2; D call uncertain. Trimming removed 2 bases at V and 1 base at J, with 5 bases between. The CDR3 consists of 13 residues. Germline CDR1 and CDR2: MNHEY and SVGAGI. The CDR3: CASSYVSNYGYTF. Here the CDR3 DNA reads TGTGCCAGCAGTTACGTTAGTAACTATGGCTACACCTTC.

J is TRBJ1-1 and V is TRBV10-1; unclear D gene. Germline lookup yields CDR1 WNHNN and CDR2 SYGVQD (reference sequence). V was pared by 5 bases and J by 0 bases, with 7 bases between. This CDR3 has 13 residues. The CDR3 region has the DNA TGCGCCAGCAGTTTAAAATTGAACACTGAAGCTTTCTTT. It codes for CASSLKLNTEAFF.

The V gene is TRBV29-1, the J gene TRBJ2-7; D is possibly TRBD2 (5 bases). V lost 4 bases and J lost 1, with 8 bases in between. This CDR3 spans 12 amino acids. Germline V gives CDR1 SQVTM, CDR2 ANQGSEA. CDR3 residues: CSVAPGSYEQYF. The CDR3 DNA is TGCAGCGTTGCTCCGGGGTCCTACGAGCAGTACTTC.

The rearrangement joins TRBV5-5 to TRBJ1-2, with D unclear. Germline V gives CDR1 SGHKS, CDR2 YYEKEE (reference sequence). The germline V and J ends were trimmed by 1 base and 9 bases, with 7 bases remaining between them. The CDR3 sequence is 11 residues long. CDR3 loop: CASSLSTSYTF. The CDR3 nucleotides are TGTGCCAGCAGCTTGAGTACTAGCTACACCTTC.

The CDR3 nucleotides are TGTGCCAGTAGTGTCGACGGTGGAAACACCATATATTTT. Amino acids: CASSVDGGNTIYF. This chain joins TRBV19 and TRBJ1-3; D call uncertain. Germline V gives CDR1 LNHDA, CDR2 SQIVND (reference sequence). CDR3 length: 13 amino acids. The V gene lost 5 bases and the J gene lost 3 bases, with 8 bases spanning the gap.

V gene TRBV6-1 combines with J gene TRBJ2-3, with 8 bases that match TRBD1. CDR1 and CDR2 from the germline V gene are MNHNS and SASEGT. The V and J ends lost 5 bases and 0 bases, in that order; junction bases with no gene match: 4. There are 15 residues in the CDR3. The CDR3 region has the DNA TGTGCCAGCAGTTGGACAGGGACTAGCACAGATACGCAGTATTTT. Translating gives CASSWTGTSTDTQYF.

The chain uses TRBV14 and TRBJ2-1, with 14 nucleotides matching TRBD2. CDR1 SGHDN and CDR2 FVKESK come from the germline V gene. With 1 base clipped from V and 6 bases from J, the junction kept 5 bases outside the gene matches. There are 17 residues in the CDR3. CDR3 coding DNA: TGTGCCAGCAGCCAAGGGTCCGGGACTAGCGGGAGCAATGAGCAGTTCTTC. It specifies CASSQGSGTSGSNEQFF.

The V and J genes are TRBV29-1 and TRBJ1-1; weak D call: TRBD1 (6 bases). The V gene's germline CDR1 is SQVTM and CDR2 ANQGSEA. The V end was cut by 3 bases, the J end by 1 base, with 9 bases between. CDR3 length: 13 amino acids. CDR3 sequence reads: CSVEGGRNTEAFF. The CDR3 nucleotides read TGCAGCGTTGAGGGGGGCAGGAACACTGAAGCTTTCTTT. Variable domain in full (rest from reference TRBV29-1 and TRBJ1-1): SAVISQKPSRDICQRGTSLTIQCQVDSQVTMMFWYRQQPGQSLTLIATANQGSEATYESGFVIDKFPISRPNLTFSTLTVSNMSPEDSSIYLCSVEGGRNTEAFFGQGTRLTVV.

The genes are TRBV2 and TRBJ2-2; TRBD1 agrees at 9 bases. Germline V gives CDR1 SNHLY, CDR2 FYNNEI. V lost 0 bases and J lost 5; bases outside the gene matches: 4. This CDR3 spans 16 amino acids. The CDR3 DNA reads TGTGCCAGCAGTGAAGCGGGACAGGGCAAAACCGGGGAGCTGTTTTTT. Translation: CASSEAGQGKTGELFF.

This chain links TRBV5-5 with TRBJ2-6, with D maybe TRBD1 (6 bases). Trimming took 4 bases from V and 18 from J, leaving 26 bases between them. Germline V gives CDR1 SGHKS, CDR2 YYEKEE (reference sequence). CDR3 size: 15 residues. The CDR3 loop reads CASSPALSSTGYSTF. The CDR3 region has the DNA TGTGCCAGCAGCCCCGCGTTATCCTCGACAGGTTACTCGACTTTC.

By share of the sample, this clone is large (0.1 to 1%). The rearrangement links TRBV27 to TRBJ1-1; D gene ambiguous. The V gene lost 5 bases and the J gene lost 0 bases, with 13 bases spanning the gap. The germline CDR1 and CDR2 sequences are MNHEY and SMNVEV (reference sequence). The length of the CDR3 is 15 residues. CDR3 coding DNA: TGTGCCAGCAGTAGGAGACCCTCCATGAACACTGAAGCTTTCTTT. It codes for CASSRRPSMNTEAFF.

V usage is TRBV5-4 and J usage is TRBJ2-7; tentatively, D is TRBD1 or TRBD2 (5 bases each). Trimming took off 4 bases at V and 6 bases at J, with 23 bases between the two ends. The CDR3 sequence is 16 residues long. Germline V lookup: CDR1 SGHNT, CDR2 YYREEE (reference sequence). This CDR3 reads CASSPMSRLGELEQYF. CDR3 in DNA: TGTGCCAGCAGCCCCATGTCGAGGTTAGGGGAGCTCGAGCAGTACTTC. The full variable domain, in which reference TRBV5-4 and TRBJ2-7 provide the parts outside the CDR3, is ETGVTQSPTHLIKTRGQQVTLRCSSQSGHNTVSWYQQALGQGPQFIFQYYREEENGRGNFPPRFSGLQFPNYSSELNVNALELDDSALYLCASSPMSRLGELEQYFGPGTRLTVT.

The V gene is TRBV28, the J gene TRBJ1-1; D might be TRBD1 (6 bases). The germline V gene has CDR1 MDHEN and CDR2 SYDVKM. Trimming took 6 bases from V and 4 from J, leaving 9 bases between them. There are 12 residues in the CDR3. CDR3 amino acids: CASSRQVTEAFF. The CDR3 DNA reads TGTGCCAGCAGCCGACAGGTCACTGAAGCTTTCTTT.

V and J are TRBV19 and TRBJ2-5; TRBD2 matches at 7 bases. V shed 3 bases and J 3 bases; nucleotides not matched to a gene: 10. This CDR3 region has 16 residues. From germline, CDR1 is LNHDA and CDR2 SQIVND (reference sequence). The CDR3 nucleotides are TGTGCCAGTAGTATCGGTGGGCGCCGGGGGGAAGAGACCCAGTACTTC. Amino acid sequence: CASSIGGRRGEETQYF.